The 27 T cell receptor beta chains below all came from one sample that was sequenced in a study of OX40 agonist ivuxolimab in advanced cancers. Sequencing used immunoSEQ multiplex PCR; TCRdb keeps in-frame clones, though not all of them. The sample contains 90,000 to 100,000 clones, approximately 95% of which appear only once. Sequences were derived from CD4+ or CD8+ T cells sorted from blood, sampled in a trial of the OX40 agonist ivuxolimab. These receptors were collected from an adult with an advanced solid tumor such as melanoma, head and neck, liver or kidney cancer.

V and J are TRBV11-2 and TRBJ2-7; unclear D gene. With 3 bases removed from V and 4 bases from J, the gap between germline ends came to 4 bases. The germline V gene has CDR1 SGHAT and CDR2 FQNNGV. The length of the CDR3 is 11 residues. The CDR3 coding sequence is TGTGCCAGCAGCTTTAAATACGAGCAGTACTTC. Its protein is CASSFKYEQYF.

For this clone: Other DNA sequences in the sample encode the same CDR3. The chain combines TRBV27 with TRBJ2-7, with a tentative D call TRBD1 (6 bases). Trimming stripped 3 bases from V and 3 bases from J, with 9 bases between. From germline, CDR1 is MNHEY and CDR2 SMNVEV (reference sequence). The CDR3 length is 13 residues. Here the CDR3 DNA reads TGTGCCAGCAGTTTCCAGGGGAGCTACGAGCAGTACTTC. Residues: CASSFQGSYEQYF.

The rearrangement uses TRBV5-6 and TRBJ2-7; D call uncertain. CDR1 SGHDT and CDR2 YYEEEE come from the germline V gene. Deletions cut 0 bases from V and 5 bases from J, with 3 bases between. This CDR3 has 11 amino acids. In DNA, the CDR3 is TGTGCCAGCAGCTTGGGTGACGAGCAGTACTTC. It encodes CASSLGDEQYF. Full variable domain (rest looked up from reference TRBV5-6 and TRBJ2-7): DAGVTQSPTHLIKTRGQQVTLRCSPKSGHDTVSWYQQALGQGPQFIFQYYEEEERQRGNFPDRFSGHQFPNYSSELNVNALLLGDSALYLCASSLGDEQYFGPGTRLTVT.

The rearrangement joins TRBV4-3 to TRBJ2-5; tentative D call: TRBD1 (5 bases). The V end lost 3 bases, the J end lost 3 bases, and 11 bases lay between the germline ends. The CDR3 spans 14 residues. The germline CDR1 and CDR2 sequences are LGHNA and YSLEER. The CDR3 here is CASSQGRLEETQYF. The CDR3, as DNA: TGCGCCAGCAGCCAGGGGCGGCTAGAAGAGACCCAGTACTTC.

The gene calls are TRBV10-3 and TRBJ2-3; D is perhaps TRBD1 (6 bases). CDR1 is ENHRY and CDR2 is SYGVKD in the germline V gene. Trimming took 4 bases from V and 3 from J, leaving 11 bases between them. There are 14 residues in the CDR3. CDR3 protein: CAISADSPTDTQYF. For the CDR3, the DNA is TGTGCCATCAGTGCGGACAGTCCTACAGATACGCAGTATTTT.

The chain uses TRBV9 and TRBJ1-1, with D unresolved. This CDR3 is built from 14 residues. Trimming pared 0 bases from V and 4 bases from J, leaving 10 bases between. Germline V gene data show CDR1 as SGDLS and CDR2 as YYNGEE. CDR3 coding DNA: TGTGCCAGCAGCGTAGAAGGGCAGGCCACTGAAGCTTTCTTT. It yields the protein CASSVEGQATEAFF.

This clone was seen a few times. The chain couples TRBV28 to TRBJ1-5; no clear D gene. The germline CDR1 and CDR2 sequences are MDHEN and SYDVKM. The CDR3 has 14 residues. Trimming took 4 bases from V and 3 from J, leaving 10 bases between them. CDR3 DNA: TGTGCCAGCAGTTATCGGGCCCCCAATCAGCCCCAGCATTTT. Its translation: CASSYRAPNQPQHF.

This chain uses TRBV30 with TRBJ2-4; D is perhaps TRBD2 (6 bases). Trimming pared 3 bases from V and 11 bases from J, leaving 14 bases between. The CDR3 is 12 amino acids. From germline, CDR1 is GTSNPN and CDR2 SVGIG (reference sequence). In DNA form, the CDR3 reads TGTGCCTGGAGCGCCGCGGGGCTTCTTCAGTACTTC. Its translation: CAWSAAGLLQYF.

This sequence joins TRBV28 and TRBJ1-2, with TRBD1 as a possible D gene (6 bases). The CDR3 has 13 residues. Per the germline V gene, CDR1 is MDHEN and CDR2 is SYDVKM. Trimming took 5 bases from V and 6 from J, leaving 13 bases between them. The CDR3 DNA sequence: TGTGCCAGCAGTCCCAGGGGCCGGGATGGCTACACCTTC. Residues: CASSPRGRDGYTF.

V and J are TRBV9 and TRBJ2-3; D unresolved. CDR1 SGDLS and CDR2 YYNGEE come from the germline V gene. V gave up 4 bases and J gave up 0 bases, with 12 bases separating them. The CDR3 sequence is 15 residues long. CDR3: CASSKGGSSTDTQYF. CDR3 DNA sequence: TGTGCCAGCAGCAAGGGTGGGTCTAGCACAGATACGCAGTATTTT.

In this sample, this clone turned up once. The V and J genes are TRBV5-1 and TRBJ2-3; D gene ambiguous. Trimming stripped 0 bases from V and 3 bases from J, with 8 bases between. This CDR3 is 14 amino acids long. Germline-derived CDR1 and CDR2 are SGHRS and YFSETQ. Here the CDR3 reads CASSLADETDTQYF. Written as DNA, the CDR3 is TGCGCCAGCAGCTTGGCCGACGAGACAGATACGCAGTATTTT.

This clone was seen only once. The rearrangement joins TRBV7-9 to TRBJ2-7; TRBD1 aligns across 7 bases. The V gene's germline CDR1 is SEHNR and CDR2 FQNEAQ (reference sequence). V dropped 5 bases and J dropped 2; count of bases not matched to a gene: 12. The CDR3 totals 16 residues. CDR3 bases: TGTGCCAGCAGCCCCGGGGAAGGGACAGTCGCCTACGAGCAGTACTTC. This sequence encodes CASSPGEGTVAYEQYF.

J is TRBJ1-2 and V is TRBV14; D not certain. The germline CDR1 and CDR2 sequences are SGHDN and FVKESK. The V and J ends lost 0 bases and 0 bases respectively, with 11 bases between them. This CDR3 has 16 amino acids. The CDR3 sequence: CASSQDRRGTNYGYTF. In DNA, the CDR3 is TGTGCCAGCAGCCAAGATCGGAGAGGGACTAACTATGGCTACACCTTC.

The chain uses TRBV28 and TRBJ2-6, with 7 bases identical to TRBD1. The V gene end was trimmed by 4 bases and the J gene end by 7 bases; junction bases not matched to a gene: 13. CDR1 is MDHEN, CDR2 SYDVKM, per germline. This CDR3 contains 17 residues. This CDR3 is CASSYLIQGLDANVLTF. CDR3 coding DNA: TGTGCCAGCAGTTATCTAATACAGGGGTTGGATGCCAACGTCCTGACTTTC. Filled out from reference TRBV28 and TRBJ2-6, the complete variable domain reads DVKVTQSSRYLVKRTGEKVFLECVQDMDHENMFWYRQDPGLGLRLIYFSYDVKMKEKGDIPEGYSVSREKKERFSLILESASTNQTSMYLCASSYLIQGLDANVLTFGAGSRLTVL.

This clone was counted once. The CDR3 reads CASSGNSDTQYF. The CDR3 DNA reads as TGTGCCAGCAGTGGAAATTCAGATACGCAGTATTTT. This sequence joins TRBV4-2 and TRBJ2-3, with no clear D. Germline CDR1 LGHNA, CDR2 YNFKEQ. The ends were cut back, 6 bases at V and 4 bases at J, with 8 bases in the middle. The CDR3 length is 12 residues.

This rearrangement joins TRBV7-8 to TRBJ2-7; D assignment may be TRBD1 or TRBD2 (5 bases each). The germline V gene has CDR1 SGHVS and CDR2 FQNEAQ. The CDR3 runs 16 residues. Trimming removed 4 bases at V and 1 base at J, with 17 bases between. This CDR3 reads CASSSLGGTLSYEQYF. The DNA of the CDR3 is TGTGCCAGCAGCTCCTTGGGTGGGACGTTATCCTACGAGCAGTACTTC.

The V and J genes are TRBV2 and TRBJ2-7; D may correspond to TRBD1 or TRBD2 (5 bases each). Trimming left V 2 bases short and J 4 bases short, with 15 bases between. The germline V gene encodes CDR1 SNHLY and CDR2 FYNNEI. The CDR3 is 15 amino acids. In DNA, the CDR3 is TGTGCCAGCAGTGAAACCGGGGCGAATTTGTACGAGCAGTACTTC. It encodes CASSETGANLYEQYF.

The gene calls are TRBV5-5 and TRBJ1-1; 7 positions match TRBD1. V was pared by 3 bases and J by 7 bases, with 3 bases of the junction left unmatched. The germline CDR1 and CDR2 sequences are SGHKS and YYEKEE (reference sequence). The CDR3 spans 12 residues. The CDR3 protein is CASSSGTVEAFF. CDR3 nucleotides: TGTGCCAGCAGCTCGGGGACAGTTGAAGCTTTCTTT.

The chain couples TRBV9 to TRBJ2-3; D is uncertain. The V gene's germline CDR1 is SGDLS and CDR2 YYNGEE. This CDR3 is built from 14 residues. V lost 3 bases and J lost 4, with 12 bases in between. CDR3 in amino acids: CASSGAPRADTQYF. The CDR3 DNA reads as TGTGCCAGCAGCGGGGCTCCCCGAGCAGATACGCAGTATTTT.

This sequence joins TRBV27 and TRBJ1-2; D gene uncertain. V lost 2 bases, J lost 4 bases, and 8 bases lay in between. Germline V lookup: CDR1 MNHEY, CDR2 SMNVEV (reference sequence). This CDR3 is 13 amino acids long. The CDR3 DNA reads as TGTGCCAGCAGTTTAGGGAAAGCCTATGGCTACACCTTC. This translates into CASSLGKAYGYTF.

V is TRBV14 and J is TRBJ1-2; no clear D gene. This CDR3 contains 14 residues. V was pared by 0 bases and J by 3 bases, with 8 bases between. The germline gives CDR1 SGHDN, CDR2 FVKESK. For the CDR3, the DNA is TGTGCCAGCAGCCAAGATCGGGGAGACTATGGCTACACCTTC. Translated, it gives CASSQDRGDYGYTF.

Only one count was recorded for this clone. CDR3 DNA: TGTGCCAGCAGTTTCGGTATCACCAATCAGCCCCAGCATTTT. Protein product: CASSFGITNQPQHF. The genes are TRBV28 and TRBJ1-5; D remains ambiguous. CDR1 is MDHEN, CDR2 SYDVKM, per germline. V was shortened by 3 bases and J by 3 bases, with 9 bases between the two germline ends. The CDR3 runs 14 residues.

The chain is built from TRBV7-9 and TRBJ2-1, with D tentatively TRBD2 (6 bases). This CDR3 spans 13 amino acids. CDR1 is SEHNR and CDR2 is FQNEAQ in the germline V gene (reference sequence). The V end was cut by 4 bases, the J end by 15 bases, with 19 bases between. CDR3 DNA: TGTGCCAGCAGCTCCGACGGAGGGCAGAAAGGGTTCTTC. Translation: CASSSDGGQKGFF. Together with reference TRBV7-9 and TRBJ2-1, the CDR3 gives the full variable domain: DTGVSQNPRHKITKRGQNVTFRCDPISEHNRLYWYRQTLGQGPEFLTYFQNEAQLEKSRLLSDRFSAERPKGSFSTLEIQRTEQGDSAMYLCASSSDGGQKGFFGPGTRLTVL.

This CDR3 reads CASSSTDPQETQYF. CDR3 coding DNA: TGTGCCAGCAGTTCGACAGACCCCCAAGAGACCCAGTACTTC. The chain joins TRBV27 to TRBJ2-5, with D maybe TRBD1 (5 bases). Germline-derived CDR1 and CDR2 are MNHEY and SMNVEV (reference sequence). The V gene lost 4 bases and the J gene lost 1 base, with 10 bases spanning the gap. This CDR3 is 14 amino acids long.

This chain uses TRBV14 with TRBJ2-5; D is uncertain. The germline V gene has CDR1 SGHDN and CDR2 FVKESK. V gave up 4 bases and J gave up 5 bases, with 17 bases separating them. The length of the CDR3 is 15 residues. CDR3 region: CASSPSTNWVETQYF. The CDR3 DNA follows: TGTGCCAGCAGCCCATCCACAAACTGGGTCGAGACCCAGTACTTC.

V is TRBV7-9 and J is TRBJ1-5; 8 positions match TRBD1. Germline V gene sequence: CDR1 SEHNR, CDR2 FQNEAQ (reference sequence). The ends lost 5 bases at V and 7 bases at J; junction bases unmatched: 10. The CDR3 runs to 15 residues. CDR3 DNA: TGTGCCAGCAGCCCTATCGGACAGGGTAGACAGCCCCAGCATTTT. Translation gives CASSPIGQGRQPQHF.

V is TRBV2 and J is TRBJ1-5; D is unresolved. Germline values: CDR1 SNHLY, CDR2 FYNNEI. The V end was cut by 6 bases, the J end by 9 bases, with 9 bases between. This CDR3 has 11 amino acids. CDR3 protein: CASSAGWPQHF. In nucleotides, the CDR3 is TGTGCCAGCAGCGCCGGCTGGCCCCAGCATTTT.